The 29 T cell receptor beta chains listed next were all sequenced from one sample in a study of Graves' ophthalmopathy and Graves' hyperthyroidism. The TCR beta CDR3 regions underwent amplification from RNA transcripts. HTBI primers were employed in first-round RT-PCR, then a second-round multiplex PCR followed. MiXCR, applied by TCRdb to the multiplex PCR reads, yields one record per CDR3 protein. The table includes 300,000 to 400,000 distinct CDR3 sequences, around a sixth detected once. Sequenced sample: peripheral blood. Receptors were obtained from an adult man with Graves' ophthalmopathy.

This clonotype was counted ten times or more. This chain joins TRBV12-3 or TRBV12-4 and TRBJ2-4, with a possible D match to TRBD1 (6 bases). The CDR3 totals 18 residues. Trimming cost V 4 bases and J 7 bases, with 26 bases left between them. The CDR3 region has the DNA TGTGCCAGCAGTTCCCTTAACAGGGTCGTTAGGTTAGGGAACATTCAGTACTTC. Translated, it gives CASSSLNRVVRLGNIQYF.

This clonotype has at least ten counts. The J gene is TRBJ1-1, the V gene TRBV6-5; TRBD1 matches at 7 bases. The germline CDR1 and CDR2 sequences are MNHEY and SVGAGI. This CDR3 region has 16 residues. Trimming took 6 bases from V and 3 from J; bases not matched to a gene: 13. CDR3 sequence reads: CASSNHPQGVDTEAFF. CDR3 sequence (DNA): TGTGCCAGCAGCAACCATCCCCAGGGGGTCGACACTGAAGCTTTCTTT.

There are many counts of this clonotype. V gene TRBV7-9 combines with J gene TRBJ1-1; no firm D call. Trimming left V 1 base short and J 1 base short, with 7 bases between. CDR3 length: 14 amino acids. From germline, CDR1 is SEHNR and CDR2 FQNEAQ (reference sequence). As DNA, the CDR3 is TGTGCCAGCAGCTTAGGGGAGGCGAACACTGAAGCTTTCTTT. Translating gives CASSLGEANTEAFF.

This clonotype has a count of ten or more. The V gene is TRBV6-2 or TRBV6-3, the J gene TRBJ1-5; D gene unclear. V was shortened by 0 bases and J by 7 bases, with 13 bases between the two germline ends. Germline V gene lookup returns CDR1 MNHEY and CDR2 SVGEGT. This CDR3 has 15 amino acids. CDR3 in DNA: TGTGCCAGCAGTTACTCTAGGACGGCACGGCAGCCCCAGCATTTT. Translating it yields CASSYSRTARQPQHF.

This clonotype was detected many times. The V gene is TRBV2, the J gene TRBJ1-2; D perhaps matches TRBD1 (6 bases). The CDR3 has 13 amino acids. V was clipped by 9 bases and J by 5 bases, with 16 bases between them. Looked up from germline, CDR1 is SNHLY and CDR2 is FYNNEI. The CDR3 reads CARGGREMYGYTF. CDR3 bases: TGTGCCAGAGGGGGACGGGAGATGTATGGCTACACCTTC.

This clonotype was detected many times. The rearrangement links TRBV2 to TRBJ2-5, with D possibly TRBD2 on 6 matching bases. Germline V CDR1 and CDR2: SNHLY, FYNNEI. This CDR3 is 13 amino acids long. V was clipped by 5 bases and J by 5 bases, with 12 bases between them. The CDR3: CASSFREQETQYF. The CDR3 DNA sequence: TGTGCCAGCAGTTTTCGGGAGCAGGAGACCCAGTACTTC. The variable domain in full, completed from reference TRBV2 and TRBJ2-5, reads EPEVTQTPSHQVTQMGQEVILRCVPISNHLYFYWYRQILGQKVEFLVSFYNNEISEKSEIFDDQFSVERPDGSNFTLKIRSTKLEDSAMYFCASSFREQETQYFGPGTRLLVL.

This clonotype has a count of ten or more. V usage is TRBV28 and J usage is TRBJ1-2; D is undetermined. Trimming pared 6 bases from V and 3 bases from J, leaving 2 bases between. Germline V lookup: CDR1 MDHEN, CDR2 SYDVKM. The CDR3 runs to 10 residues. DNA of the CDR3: TGTGCCAGCAGGGACTATGGCTACACCTTC. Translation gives CASRDYGYTF.

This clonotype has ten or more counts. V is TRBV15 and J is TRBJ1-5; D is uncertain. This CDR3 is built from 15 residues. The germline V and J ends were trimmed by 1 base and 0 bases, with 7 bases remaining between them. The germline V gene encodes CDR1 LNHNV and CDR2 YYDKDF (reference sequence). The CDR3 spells CATSRVPGSNQPQHF. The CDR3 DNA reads TGTGCCACCAGCAGAGTTCCCGGTAGCAATCAGCCCCAGCATTTT.

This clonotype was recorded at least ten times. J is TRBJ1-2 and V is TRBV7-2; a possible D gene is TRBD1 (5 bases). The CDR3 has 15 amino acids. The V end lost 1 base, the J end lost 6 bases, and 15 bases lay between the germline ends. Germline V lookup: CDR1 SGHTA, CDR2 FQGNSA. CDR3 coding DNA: TGTGCCAGCAGCTTAGGGGGGGTGGCCGGGGATGGCTACACCTTC. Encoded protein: CASSLGGVAGDGYTF.

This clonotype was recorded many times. The DNA of the CDR3 is TGTGCCACCAGTGATTTTGGGTACGAGCAGTACTTC. Its translation is CATSDFGYEQYF. The V and J genes are TRBV24-1 and TRBJ2-7; D ambiguous. This CDR3 spans 12 amino acids. Germline loops: CDR1 KGHDR, CDR2 SFDVKD. Trimming pared 1 base from V and 4 bases from J, leaving 4 bases between.

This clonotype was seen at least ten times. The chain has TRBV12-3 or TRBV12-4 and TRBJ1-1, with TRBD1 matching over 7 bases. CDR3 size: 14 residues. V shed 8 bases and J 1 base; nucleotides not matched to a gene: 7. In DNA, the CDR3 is TGTGCCAGCCTCTGGACAGGCGCGAACACTGAAGCTTTCTTT. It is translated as CASLWTGANTEAFF.

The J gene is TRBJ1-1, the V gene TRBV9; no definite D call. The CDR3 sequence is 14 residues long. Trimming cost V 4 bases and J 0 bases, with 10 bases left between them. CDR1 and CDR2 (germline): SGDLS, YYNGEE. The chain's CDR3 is CASSQTLMNTEAFF. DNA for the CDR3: TGTGCCAGCAGCCAAACCTTAATGAACACTGAAGCTTTCTTT.

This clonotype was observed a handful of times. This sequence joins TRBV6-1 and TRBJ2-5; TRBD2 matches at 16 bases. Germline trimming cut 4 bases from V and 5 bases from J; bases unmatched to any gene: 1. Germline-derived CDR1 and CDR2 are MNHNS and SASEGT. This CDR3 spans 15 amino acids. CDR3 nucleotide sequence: TGTGCCAGCAGTGGGGGACTAGCGGGAGGGGAGACCCAGTACTTC. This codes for CASSGGLAGGETQYF.

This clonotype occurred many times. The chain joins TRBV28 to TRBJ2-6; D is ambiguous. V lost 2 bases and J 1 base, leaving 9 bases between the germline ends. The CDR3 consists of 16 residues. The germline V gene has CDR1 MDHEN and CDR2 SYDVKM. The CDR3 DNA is TGTGCCAGCAGTTTAGGGCCGTCTTCTGGGGCCAACGTCCTGACTTTC. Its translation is CASSLGPSSGANVLTF.

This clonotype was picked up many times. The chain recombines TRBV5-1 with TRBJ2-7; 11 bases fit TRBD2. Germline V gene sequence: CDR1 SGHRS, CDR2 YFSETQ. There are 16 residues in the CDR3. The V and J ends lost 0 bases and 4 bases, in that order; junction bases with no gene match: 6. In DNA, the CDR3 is TGCGCCAGCAGCTTGGCGGCTAGCGGGAGGAGTTACGAGCAGTACTTC. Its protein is CASSLAASGRSYEQYF.

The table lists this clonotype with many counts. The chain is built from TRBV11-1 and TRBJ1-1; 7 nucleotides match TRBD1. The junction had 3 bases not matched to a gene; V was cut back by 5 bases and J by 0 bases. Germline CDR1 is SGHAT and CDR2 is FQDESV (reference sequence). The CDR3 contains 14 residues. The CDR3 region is CASSRTGMNTEAFF. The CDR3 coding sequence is TGTGCCAGCAGCCGGACAGGTATGAACACTGAAGCTTTCTTT.

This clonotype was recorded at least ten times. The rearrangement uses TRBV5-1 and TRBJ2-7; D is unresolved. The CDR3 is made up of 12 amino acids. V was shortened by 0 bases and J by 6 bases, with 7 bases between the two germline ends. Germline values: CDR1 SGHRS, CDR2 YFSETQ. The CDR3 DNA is TGCGCCAGCAGCTTGGAAGGGCGCGAGCAGTACTTC. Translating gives CASSLEGREQYF.

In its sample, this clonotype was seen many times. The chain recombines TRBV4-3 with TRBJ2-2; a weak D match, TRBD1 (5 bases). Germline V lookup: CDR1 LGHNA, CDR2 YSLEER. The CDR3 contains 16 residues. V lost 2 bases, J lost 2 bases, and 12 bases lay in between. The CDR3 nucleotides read TGCGCCAGCAGCCAACAGGGTACCACCAACACCGGGGAGCTGTTTTTT. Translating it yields CASSQQGTTNTGELFF.

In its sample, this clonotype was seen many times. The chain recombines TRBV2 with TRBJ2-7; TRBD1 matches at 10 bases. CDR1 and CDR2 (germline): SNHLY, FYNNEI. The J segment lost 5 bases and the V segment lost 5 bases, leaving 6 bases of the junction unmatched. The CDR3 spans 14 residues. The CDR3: CASSQGQGDHEQYF. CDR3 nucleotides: TGTGCCAGCAGTCAAGGACAGGGGGACCACGAGCAGTACTTC.

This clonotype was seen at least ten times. The CDR3 sequence is CAISDRQGAVNTGELFF. CDR3 nucleotides: TGTGCCATCAGTGACCGACAGGGGGCCGTAAACACCGGGGAGCTGTTTTTT. J is TRBJ2-2 and V is TRBV10-3, with 10 bases fitting TRBD1. Germline CDR1 and CDR2: ENHRY and SYGVKD. Germline trimming cut 3 bases from V and 2 bases from J; bases unmatched to any gene: 6. This CDR3 contains 17 residues.

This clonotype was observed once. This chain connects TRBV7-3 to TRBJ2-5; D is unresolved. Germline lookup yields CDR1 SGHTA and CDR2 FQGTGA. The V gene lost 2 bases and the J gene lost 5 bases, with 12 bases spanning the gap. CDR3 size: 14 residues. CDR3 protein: CASSLDRTWETQYF. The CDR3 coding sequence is TGTGCCAGCAGCTTAGATAGAACCTGGGAGACCCAGTACTTC.

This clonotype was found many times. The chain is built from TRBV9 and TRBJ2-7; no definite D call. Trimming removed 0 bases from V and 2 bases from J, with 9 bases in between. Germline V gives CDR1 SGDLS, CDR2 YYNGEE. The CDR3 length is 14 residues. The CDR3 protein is CASSVDQSPYEQYF. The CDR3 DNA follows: TGTGCCAGCAGCGTAGATCAGAGCCCCTACGAGCAGTACTTC. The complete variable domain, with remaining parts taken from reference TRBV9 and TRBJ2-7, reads DSGVTQTPKHLITATGQRVTLRCSPRSGDLSVYWYQQSLDQGLQFLIQYYNGEERAKGNILERFSAQQFPDLHSELNLSSLELGDSALYFCASSVDQSPYEQYFGPGTRLTVT.

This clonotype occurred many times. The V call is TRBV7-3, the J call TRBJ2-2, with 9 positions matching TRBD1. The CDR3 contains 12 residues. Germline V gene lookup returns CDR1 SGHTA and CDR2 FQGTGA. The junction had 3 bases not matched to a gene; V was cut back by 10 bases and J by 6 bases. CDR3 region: CATDRGSGELFF. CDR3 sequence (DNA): TGTGCCACTGACAGGGGGTCCGGGGAGCTGTTTTTT.

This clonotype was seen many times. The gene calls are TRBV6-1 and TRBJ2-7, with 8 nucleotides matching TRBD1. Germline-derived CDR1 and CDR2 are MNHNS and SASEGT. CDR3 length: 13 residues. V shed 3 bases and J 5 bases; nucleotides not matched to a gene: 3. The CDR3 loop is CASSETGAHEQYF. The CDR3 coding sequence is TGTGCCAGCAGTGAGACAGGGGCGCACGAGCAGTACTTC.

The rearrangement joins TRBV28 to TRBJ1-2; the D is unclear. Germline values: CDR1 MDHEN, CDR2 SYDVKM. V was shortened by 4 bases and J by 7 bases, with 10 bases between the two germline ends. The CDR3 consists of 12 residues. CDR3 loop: CASSSQRSGYTF. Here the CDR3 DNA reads TGTGCCAGCAGTTCCCAGAGGTCTGGCTACACCTTC.

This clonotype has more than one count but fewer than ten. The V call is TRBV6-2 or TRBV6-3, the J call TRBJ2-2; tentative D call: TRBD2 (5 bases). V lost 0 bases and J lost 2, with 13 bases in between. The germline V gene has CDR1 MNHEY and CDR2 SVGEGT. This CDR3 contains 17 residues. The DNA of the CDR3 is TGTGCCAGCAGTTACTCTCGGTCTAGCCGTAACACCGGGGAGCTGTTTTTT. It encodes CASSYSRSSRNTGELFF.

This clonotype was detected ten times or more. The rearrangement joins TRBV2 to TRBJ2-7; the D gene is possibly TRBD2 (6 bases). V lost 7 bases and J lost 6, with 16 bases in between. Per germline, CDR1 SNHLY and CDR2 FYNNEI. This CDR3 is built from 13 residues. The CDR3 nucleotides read TGTGCCAGCACCCCCGCGGCGGGAAGCGAGCAGTACTTC. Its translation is CASTPAAGSEQYF.

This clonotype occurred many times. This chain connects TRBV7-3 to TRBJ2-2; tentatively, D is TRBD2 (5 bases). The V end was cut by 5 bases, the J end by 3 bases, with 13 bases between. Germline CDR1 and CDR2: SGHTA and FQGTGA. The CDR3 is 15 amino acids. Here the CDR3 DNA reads TGTGCCAGCAGCCCGCGGGCTCAGGACACCGGGGAGCTGTTTTTT. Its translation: CASSPRAQDTGELFF.

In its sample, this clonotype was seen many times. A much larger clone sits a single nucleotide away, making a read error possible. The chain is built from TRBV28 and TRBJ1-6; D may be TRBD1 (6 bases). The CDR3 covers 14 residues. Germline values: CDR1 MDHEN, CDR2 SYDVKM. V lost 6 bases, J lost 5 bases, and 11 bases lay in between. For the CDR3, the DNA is TGTGCCAGCAGGGGGGCAGGGGATAATTCACCCCTCCACTTT. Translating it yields CASRGAGDNSPLHF.